This T cell receptor (beta chain) was observed in a study of T cells in Graves' hyperthyroidism and ophthalmopathy. The TCR beta CDR3 regions underwent amplification using RNA transcripts as the source. A first-round RT-PCR of the TCR CDR3 used the HTBI primer set. One entry per CDR3 protein, called by TCRdb with MiXCR from the multiplex PCR reads. The table has about 360,000 distinct CDR3 sequences, about 19% seen once. This clonotype was counted many times. What it binds is unknown. Whole-study results and caveats: Within blood appeared most thyroid clonotypes that had expanded above 0.001. Ophthalmopathy and stable hyperthyroidism were told apart by a 13 V-J model.

Across 18 months, stable Graves' hyperthyroidism was marked by no progression to ophthalmopathy. The study based diagnoses on clinical symptoms, serum thyroxine and TRAb, thyroid ultrasound and orbital computed tomography. Material for sequencing was blood. The TCR sequence derives from a woman aged 18 to 35 with Graves' hyperthyroidism.

CDR3 sequence reads: CAISDWDSPIADTEAFF. CDR3 nucleotide sequence: TGTGCCATCAGTGACTGGGACTCCCCCATTGCCGACACTGAAGCTTTCTTT. The chain carries TRBV10-3 and TRBJ1-1; maybe TRBD1 (5 bases). Germline V gene lookup returns CDR1 ENHRY and CDR2 SYGVKD. V was pared by 3 bases and J by 3 bases, with 20 bases between. The CDR3 is 17 amino acids.